The next 30 T cell receptor beta chains were all read from a single sample in a study of early T cells in non-severe SARS-CoV-2 infection. TCRdb redid the calling of the 5' RACE reads with MiXCR, one entry per CDR3 protein. This table has about 45,000 distinct CDR3 sequences, roughly 12% appearing once. The sequencing input was whole blood. Every receptor here comes from an adult who was a healthcare worker with PCR-confirmed SARS-CoV-2 infection or an uninfected control (not recorded which).

The chain is built from TRBV7-2 and TRBJ1-2; D gene uncertain. V lost 3 bases, J lost 8 bases, and 7 bases lay in between. This CDR3 has 11 amino acids. The V gene's germline CDR1 is SGHTA and CDR2 FQGNSA. DNA of the CDR3: TGTGCCAGCAGCTTGACACGCGGCTACACCTTC. Amino acids: CASSLTRGYTF.

This clonotype was picked up many times. V usage is TRBV5-1 and J usage is TRBJ2-1; D could derive from TRBD1 or TRBD2 (5 bases each). The germline gives CDR1 SGHRS, CDR2 YFSETQ. V shed 2 bases and J shed 9 bases, with 12 bases lying between them. The CDR3 has 13 amino acids. CDR3 DNA sequence: TGCGCCAGCAGCTTTAGGGGACCGATTGAGCAGTTCTTC. This translates into CASSFRGPIEQFF.

The sample holds many counts of this clonotype. The V and J genes are TRBV6-6 and TRBJ1-5, with a weak D call TRBD1 (6 bases). The V and J ends lost 7 bases and 5 bases respectively, with 12 bases between them. Germline loops: CDR1 MNHNY, CDR2 SVGAGI (reference sequence). This CDR3 spans 13 amino acids. CDR3 coding DNA: TGTGCCAGCACGGGATACAGGGATCAGCCCCAGCATTTT. It codes for CASTGYRDQPQHF.

There are many counts of this clonotype. V and J are TRBV11-3 and TRBJ2-2; D might be TRBD2 (5 bases). From germline, CDR1 is SGHNT and CDR2 YENEEA. V dropped 1 base and J dropped 3 bases, with 9 bases sitting between them. CDR3 length equals 15 residues. The CDR3 DNA is TGTGCCAGCAGCTTAGGCGGGCCCGACACCGGGGAGCTGTTTTTT. It translates to CASSLGGPDTGELFF.

This clonotype has ten or more counts. The chain has TRBV29-1 and TRBJ1-2; tentatively, D is TRBD1 (6 bases). CDR1 and CDR2 from the germline V gene are SQVTM and ANQGSEA. V was cut by 6 bases and J by 7 bases, with 18 bases left in between. The CDR3 covers 13 residues. The CDR3 is CSVGAGTLRGYTF. The CDR3 coding sequence is TGCAGCGTCGGTGCCGGGACACTCCGTGGCTACACCTTC. The full variable domain, in which reference TRBV29-1 and TRBJ1-2 provide the parts outside the CDR3, is SAVISQKPSRDICQRGTSLTIQCQVDSQVTMMFWYRQQPGQSLTLIATANQGSEATYESGFVIDKFPISRPNLTFSTLTVSNMSPEDSSIYLCSVGAGTLRGYTFGSGTRLTVV.

This clonotype has at least ten counts. The V call is TRBV20-1, the J call TRBJ2-7; 8 bases line up with TRBD2. Losses at the gene ends were 0 bases for V and 7 bases for J; bases not matched to a gene: 11. CDR1 and CDR2 (germline): DFQATT, SNEGSKA (reference sequence). The CDR3 extends over 15 amino acids. CDR3: CSARDYDGRAGEQYF. The CDR3 DNA sequence: TGCAGTGCTAGAGATTATGACGGGAGGGCGGGGGAGCAGTACTTC.

V gene TRBV2 combines with J gene TRBJ2-1; TRBD2 is a possible D gene (6 bases). From germline, CDR1 is SNHLY and CDR2 FYNNEI. The CDR3 contains 14 residues. Trimming removed 8 bases at V and 0 bases at J, with 11 bases between. The CDR3 sequence is CASCGGSSYNEQFF. The CDR3 nucleotides read TGTGCCAGCTGTGGGGGGAGCTCCTACAATGAGCAGTTCTTC.

Ten or more counts support this clonotype. This chain uses TRBV29-1 with TRBJ2-3; D remains unclear. Germline values: CDR1 SQVTM, CDR2 ANQGSEA. V lost 7 bases and J 4 bases, leaving 18 bases between the germline ends. This CDR3 has 14 residues. The CDR3, as DNA: TGCAGCGGCCCTAGACCTAGGTGGGCAGATACGCAGTATTTT. It is translated as CSGPRPRWADTQYF.

This clonotype has a handful of counts. This chain uses TRBV5-8 with TRBJ1-2; maybe TRBD1 (6 bases). V was shortened by 4 bases and J by 8 bases, with 15 bases between the two germline ends. CDR1 SGHTS and CDR2 YDEGEE come from the germline V gene. The CDR3 is 13 residues long. CDR3 in amino acids: CASSLQGAGGYTF. The CDR3, as DNA: TGTGCCAGCAGCCTACAGGGCGCCGGGGGCTACACCTTC.

This clonotype was observed at least ten times. The rearrangement links TRBV9 to TRBJ1-4; tentative D call: TRBD1 (5 bases). Looked up from germline, CDR1 is SGDLS and CDR2 is YYNGEE. There are 15 residues in the CDR3. V dropped 4 bases and J dropped 4 bases, with 14 bases sitting between them. CDR3: CASSPNEDNNEKLFF. CDR3 sequence (DNA): TGTGCCAGCAGCCCCAACGAGGACAATAATGAAAAACTGTTTTTT. The whole variable domain, filled in from reference TRBV9 and TRBJ1-4, reads DSGVTQTPKHLITATGQRVTLRCSPRSGDLSVYWYQQSLDQGLQFLIQYYNGEERAKGNILERFSAQQFPDLHSELNLSSLELGDSALYFCASSPNEDNNEKLFFGSGTQLSVL.

There are many counts of this clonotype. The chain carries TRBV18 and TRBJ2-1, with 8 bases lining up with TRBD2. This CDR3 is 15 amino acids long. With V trimmed by 3 bases and J by 8 bases, 9 bases remained unmatched. Germline V gene sequence: CDR1 KGHSH, CDR2 LQKENI. For the CDR3, the DNA is TGTGCCAGCTCACCTATAGCGGGGCCGTGGGATGAGCAGTTCTTC. Protein: CASSPIAGPWDEQFF. Variable domain in full (rest from reference TRBV18 and TRBJ2-1): NAGVMQNPRHLVRRRGQEARLRCSPMKGHSHVYWYRQLPEEGLKFMVYLQKENIIDESGMPKERFSAEFPKEGPSILRIQQVVRGDSAAYFCASSPIAGPWDEQFFGPGTRLTVL.

This clonotype came up many times. The chain recombines TRBV28 with TRBJ2-4; a weak D match, TRBD1 (6 bases). The V end lost 5 bases, the J end lost 5 bases, and 13 bases lay between the germline ends. The germline CDR1 and CDR2 sequences are MDHEN and SYDVKM. CDR3 length: 14 residues. CDR3 in DNA: TGTGCCAGCAGTCTAACAGGGTTTCAAAACATTCAGTACTTC. Its translation: CASSLTGFQNIQYF.

The table lists this clonotype with many counts. The gene calls are TRBV6-2 or TRBV6-3 and TRBJ2-1, with TRBD1 identical over 11 bases. The length of the CDR3 is 16 residues. Germline trimming cut 0 bases from V and 7 bases from J; bases unmatched to any gene: 5. The germline V gene has CDR1 MNHEY and CDR2 SVGEGT. The CDR3 protein is CASSYSGTGGRNEQFF. CDR3 nucleotides: TGTGCCAGCAGTTACTCAGGGACAGGGGGAAGGAATGAGCAGTTCTTC.

This clonotype was found a few times. The V gene is TRBV13, the J gene TRBJ1-1, with D maybe TRBD1 (6 bases). The CDR3 totals 14 residues. Looked up from germline, CDR1 is PRHDT and CDR2 is FYEKMQ (reference sequence). Trimming removed 1 base at V and 0 bases at J, with 6 bases between. CDR3 DNA sequence: TGTGCCAGCAGCTTAGACAGGGTGAACACTGAAGCTTTCTTT. Residues: CASSLDRVNTEAFF.

This clonotype was seen a handful of times. The rearrangement uses TRBV28 and TRBJ2-3; unclear D gene. V lost 7 bases, J lost 3 bases, and 8 bases lay in between. CDR3 length equals 12 residues. The germline V gene encodes CDR1 MDHEN and CDR2 SYDVKM. The DNA for the CDR3 is TGTGCCAGCACCACACCTACAGATACGCAGTATTTT. Protein: CASTTPTDTQYF.

Only a few counts were recorded for this clonotype. The chain links TRBV28 to TRBJ1-6; 7 positions match TRBD1. CDR3 length: 13 residues. The trim removed 8 bases at V and 7 bases at J, leaving 5 bases unmatched. CDR1 and CDR2 from the germline V gene are MDHEN and SYDVKM. The CDR3 region has the DNA TGTGCCAGCTGGGGACAGCGCAATTCACCCCTCCACTTT. Its protein product is CASWGQRNSPLHF.

CDR3 protein: CASSRGTSALSYEQYF. CDR3 DNA sequence: TGTGCCAGCAGCCGAGGGACTAGCGCTTTGTCCTACGAGCAGTACTTC. This chain uses TRBV7-2 with TRBJ2-7; TRBD2 matches 10 bases. V lost 5 bases, J lost 1 base, and 8 bases stayed unmatched. Germline CDR1 and CDR2: SGHTA and FQGNSA. This CDR3 is 16 amino acids long. The full variable domain, with the rest looked up from reference TRBV7-2 and TRBJ2-7, is GAGVSQSPSNKVTEKGKDVELRCDPISGHTALYWYRQSLGQGLEFLIYFQGNSAPDKSGLPSDRFSAERTGGSVSTLTIQRTQQEDSAVYLCASSRGTSALSYEQYFGPGTRLTVT.

The genes are TRBV4-2 and TRBJ2-1; D remains unclear. The V gene lost 0 bases and the J gene lost 9 bases, with 18 bases spanning the gap. The germline V gene has CDR1 LGHNA and CDR2 YNFKEQ. The CDR3 has 16 amino acids. The DNA of the CDR3 is TGTGCCAGCAGCCAAGATAGAACTTACCCCCAGACTGAGCAGTTCTTC. Amino acids: CASSQDRTYPQTEQFF.

This clonotype was counted at least ten times. The chain carries TRBV12-3 or TRBV12-4 and TRBJ2-7, with 10 bases lining up with TRBD1. The ends lost 6 bases at V and 7 bases at J; junction bases unmatched: 9. This CDR3 has 14 residues. The CDR3 protein is CASRETGGAGEQYF. In nucleotides, the CDR3 is TGTGCCAGCAGGGAGACAGGGGGCGCGGGGGAGCAGTACTTC.

On this clonotype: At one boundary the junction diverges from the germline segment, which might be a read error. CDR3 loop: CASGLGVAKIIQYF. The DNA of the CDR3 is TGTGCTAGTGGTTTGGGAGTAGCCAAAATCATTCAGTACTTC. The chain recombines TRBV12-5 with TRBJ2-4; D gene ambiguous. Looked up from germline, CDR1 is LGHNT and CDR2 is FRNRAP. The CDR3 is made up of 14 amino acids.

This clonotype appeared many times. The J gene is TRBJ2-1, the V gene TRBV28, with TRBD2 matching over 8 bases. With 5 bases clipped from V and 6 bases from J, the junction kept 6 bases outside the gene matches. The CDR3 consists of 14 residues. Per germline, CDR1 MDHEN and CDR2 SYDVKM. The CDR3 reads CASSTSGALNEQFF. In DNA form, the CDR3 reads TGTGCCAGCAGTACTAGCGGAGCCCTCAATGAGCAGTTCTTC.

The sample holds many counts of this clonotype. V usage is TRBV27 and J usage is TRBJ1-5; TRBD1 is a possible D gene (5 bases). Germline CDR1 is MNHEY and CDR2 is SMNVEV (reference sequence). CDR3 length: 13 amino acids. The ends were cut back, 3 bases at V and 7 bases at J, with 10 bases in the middle. CDR3 in amino acids: CASSLQGRQPQHF. DNA of the CDR3: TGTGCCAGCAGTTTGCAGGGAAGGCAGCCCCAGCATTTT.

This clonotype was seen repeatedly, ten times or more. The chain couples TRBV29-1 to TRBJ2-5, with TRBD1 as a possible D gene (5 bases). Germline V gene data show CDR1 as SQVTM and CDR2 as ANQGSEA. Trimming left V 4 bases short and J 5 bases short, with 11 bases between. The CDR3 length is 12 residues. The CDR3: CSVATNRETQYF. The CDR3 DNA reads TGCAGCGTTGCCACAAACAGGGAGACCCAGTACTTC.

This chain connects TRBV28 to TRBJ2-2; D assignment may be TRBD1 or TRBD2 (5 bases each). This CDR3 comprises 15 residues. The V gene's germline CDR1 is MDHEN and CDR2 SYDVKM. Trimming left V 6 bases short and J 7 bases short, with 18 bases between. The CDR3 sequence: CASRIGAGLGGELFF. In nucleotides, the CDR3 is TGTGCCAGCAGGATCGGGGCAGGGCTTGGCGGGGAGCTGTTTTTT.

This clonotype was recorded many times. The V and J genes are TRBV28 and TRBJ1-5, with TRBD1 identical over 7 bases. The CDR3 totals 13 residues. The germline V gene has CDR1 MDHEN and CDR2 SYDVKM. V lost 7 bases to trimming and J lost 7 bases; unmatched junction nucleotides: 7. This CDR3 is CASIETGPQPQHF. The CDR3 DNA reads TGTGCCAGCATCGAGACAGGGCCCCAGCCCCAGCATTTT.

This clonotype was observed a single time. V usage is TRBV5-1 and J usage is TRBJ1-1; D not resolved. The CDR3 contains 14 residues. Germline V gene lookup returns CDR1 SGHRS and CDR2 YFSETQ. V dropped 6 bases and J dropped 1 base, with 13 bases sitting between them. This CDR3 reads CASTLSAQNTEAFF. Here the CDR3 DNA reads TGCGCCAGCACCCTCTCCGCACAGAACACTGAAGCTTTCTTT.

Ten or more counts support this clonotype. The gene calls are TRBV19 and TRBJ2-5, with a tentative D call TRBD2 (6 bases). Per the germline V gene, CDR1 is LNHDA and CDR2 is SQIVND (reference sequence). Trimming pared 5 bases from V and 4 bases from J, leaving 17 bases between. The CDR3 consists of 15 residues. CDR3 DNA: TGTGCCAGTAGTGATGGGACCGCCGGGGGAGAGACCCAGTACTTC. Its protein is CASSDGTAGGETQYF.

This clonotype occurred a few times. J is TRBJ1-1 and V is TRBV13; 7 bases map to TRBD1. The CDR3 length is 15 residues. Germline assignment: CDR1 PRHDT and CDR2 FYEKMQ (reference sequence). Trimming took 10 bases from V and 0 from J; bases not matched to a gene: 11. CDR3 in amino acids: CATTRGGGMNTEAFF. The CDR3 DNA is TGTGCCACCACGAGAGGGGGCGGGATGAACACTGAAGCTTTCTTT.

The chain joins TRBV12-3 or TRBV12-4 to TRBJ2-1, with 15 bases lining up with TRBD2. The V and J ends lost 3 bases and 13 bases, in that order; junction bases with no gene match: 7. This CDR3 region has 15 residues. Here the CDR3 reads CASSFGGTSGRIQFF. CDR3 DNA sequence: TGTGCCAGCAGTTTCGGAGGGACTAGCGGGAGGATCCAGTTCTTC.

This clonotype was recorded a few times. V is TRBV28 and J is TRBJ1-2, with D unresolved. Germline CDR1 and CDR2: MDHEN and SYDVKM. The CDR3 has 12 residues. Trimming stripped 7 bases from V and 4 bases from J, with 10 bases between. The DNA for the CDR3 is TGTGCCAGCAACACCGTGGGCTATGGCTACACCTTC. It encodes CASNTVGYGYTF.